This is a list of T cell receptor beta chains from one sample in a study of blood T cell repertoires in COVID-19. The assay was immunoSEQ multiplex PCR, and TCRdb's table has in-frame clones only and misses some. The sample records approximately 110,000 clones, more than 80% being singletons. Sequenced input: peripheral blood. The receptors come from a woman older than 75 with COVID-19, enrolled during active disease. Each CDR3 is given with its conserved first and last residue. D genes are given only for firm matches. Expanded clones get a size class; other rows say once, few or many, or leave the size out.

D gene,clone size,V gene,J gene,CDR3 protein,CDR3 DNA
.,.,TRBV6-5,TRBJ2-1,CASKLMREPYNEQFF,TGTGCCAGCAAATTAATGAGGGAGCCCTACAATGAGCAGTTCTTC
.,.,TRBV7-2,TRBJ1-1,CASSLDGGKDTEAFF,TGTGCCAGCAGCTTAGATGGGGGCAAGGACACTGAAGCTTTCTTT
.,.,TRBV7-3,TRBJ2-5,CASSLNAGHQETQYF,TGTGCCAGCAGCTTAAACGCGGGACACCAAGAGACCCAGTACTTC
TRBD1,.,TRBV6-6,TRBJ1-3,CASRGGQAYTIYF,TGTGCCAGCAGAGGGGGACAGGCGTACACCATATATTTT
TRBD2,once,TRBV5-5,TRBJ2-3,CASSPGLAGVADTQYF,TGTGCCAGCAGCCCCGGACTAGCGGGAGTGGCAGATACGCAGTATTTT
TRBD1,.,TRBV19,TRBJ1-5,CASSIGGTGENQPQHF,TGTGCCAGTAGTATAGGAGGGACAGGGGAGAATCAGCCCCAGCATTTT
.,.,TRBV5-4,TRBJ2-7,CASSPPGTPKYEQYF,TGTGCCAGCAGCCCCCCCGGGACTCCCAAATACGAGCAGTACTTC
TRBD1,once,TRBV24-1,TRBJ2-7,CATSEPGQGYEQYF,TGTGCCACCAGTGAACCGGGACAGGGCTACGAGCAGTACTTC
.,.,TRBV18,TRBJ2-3,CASSTNSLFETQYF,TGTGCCAGCTCAACGAACAGCTTGTTCGAAACGCAGTATTTT
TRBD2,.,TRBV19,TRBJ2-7,CASSTTSGGAYEQYF,TGTGCCAGTAGTACTACTAGCGGAGGGGCCTACGAGCAGTACTTC
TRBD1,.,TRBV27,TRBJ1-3,CASSQGQLSSGNTIYF,TGTGCCAGCAGCCAGGGACAGCTCAGCTCTGGAAACACCATATATTTT
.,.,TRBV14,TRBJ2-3,CASSPLGRSTDTQYF,TGTGCCAGCAGCCCCCTAGGGAGGAGCACAGATACGCAGTATTTT
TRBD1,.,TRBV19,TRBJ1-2,CASSGQGKPGGYTF,TGTGCCAGTAGTGGACAGGGGAAGCCGGGTGGCTACACCTTC
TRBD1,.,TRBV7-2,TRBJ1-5,CASSLAAGTVNQPQHF,TGTGCCAGCAGCTTAGCTGCCGGGACAGTCAATCAGCCCCAGCATTTT
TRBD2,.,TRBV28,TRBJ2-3,CASTETGLAGRRGTQYF,TGTGCCAGCACCGAGACGGGACTAGCAGGACGAAGGGGTACGCAGTATTTT
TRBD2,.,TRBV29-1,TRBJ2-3,CSGEKLAGGTDTQYF,TGCAGCGGAGAGAAGTTAGCGGGAGGCACAGATACGCAGTATTTT
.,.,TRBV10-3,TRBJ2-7,CAISGSTGSYEQYF,TGTGCCATCAGTGGGTCGACAGGCTCCTACGAGCAGTACTTC
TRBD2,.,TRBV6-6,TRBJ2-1,CASSPTKTSGSYNEQFF,TGTGCCAGCAGTCCGACAAAAACTAGCGGGAGCTACAATGAGCAGTTCTTC
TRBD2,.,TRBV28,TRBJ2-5,CAIVDSTSGGTQYF,TGTGCCATCGTGGATTCAACTAGCGGGGGGACCCAGTACTTC
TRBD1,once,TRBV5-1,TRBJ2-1,CASSVDTGASSYNEQFF,TGCGCCAGCAGCGTGGACACAGGGGCTAGCTCCTACAATGAGCAGTTCTTC
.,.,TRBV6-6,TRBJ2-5,CASSYSGTRETQYF,TGTGCCAGCAGTTACTCGGGGACTCGAGAGACCCAGTACTTC
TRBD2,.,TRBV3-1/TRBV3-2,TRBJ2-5,CASSQVPLREGKKTQYF,TGTGCCAGCAGCCAAGTCCCTCTGCGGGAGGGCAAGAAGACCCAGTACTTC
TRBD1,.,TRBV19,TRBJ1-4,CATSASGTGVGLNEKLFF,TGTGCCACATCGGCCTCCGGGACAGGGGTCGGGCTTAATGAAAAACTGTTTTTT
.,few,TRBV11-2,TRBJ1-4,CASSLLTRTNEKLFF,TGTGCCAGCAGCTTATTGACACGCACTAATGAAAAACTGTTTTTT
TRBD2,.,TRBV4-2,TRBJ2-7,CASSQTPTLAGGYEQYF,TGTGCCAGCAGCCAGACCCCCACACTAGCGGGAGGATACGAGCAGTACTTC
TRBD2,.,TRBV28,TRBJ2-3,CASSLSSLAGSTDTQYF,TGTGCCAGCAGTTTAAGTTCCCTAGCGGGAAGCACAGATACGCAGTATTTT